The sequence of this T cell receptor (beta chain) was determined in a study of vaccination and CD4 T cells after COVID-19. Turning to this clonotype: Its target is not known.

This CDR3 is built from 17 residues. V shed 2 bases and J 2 bases; nucleotides not matched to a gene: 9. The V gene's germline CDR1 is SGHVS and CDR2 FQNEAQ. As for time point: late sampling 161 to 241 days after vaccination in a few convalescent patients. The treatment here: approximately 11-day PBMC culture with coronavirus spike peptide pools or control peptides (ViraFEST assay). CD4+ T cells that had been cultured provided DNA sequenced with the Oncomine TCR Beta short-read assay. The source of extracted genomic DNA was cultured CD4+ T cells. TCRdb processed the PCR reads anew with MiXCR; each CDR3 protein has one entry. The sample consists of about 26,000 distinct CDR3 sequences, roughly a third of them appearing once.

The V call is TRBV7-8, the J call TRBJ2-7; 10 nucleotides align to TRBD1. The clonotype was recovered from a human donor who had recovered from COVID-19. Source: CD4+ T cells from blood, cultured in vitro, taken about 7 months after SARS-CoV-2 vaccination. CDR3 loop: CASSLLTGGQGTYEQYF. CDR3 coding DNA: TGTGCCAGCAGCTTACTAACAGGGGGACAGGGGACCTACGAGCAGTACTTC.